This T cell receptor (beta chain) derives from a study of spatial heterogeneity in lung cancer. This clonotype was counted a few times. TCRdb fed the 5' RACE reads into MiXCR, producing one record per CDR3 protein. The repertoire holds around 48,000 distinct CDR3 sequences, with under 6% as singletons. In germline, CDR1 is SNHLY, CDR2 FYNNEI. Trimming removed 0 bases from V and 1 base from J, with 13 bases in between. The CDR3 has 16 amino acids. Specified time point: sample taken at primary tumor resection. Unsorted whole RNA of tumor, nontumor lung or frozen PBMC was sequenced. There were 72 donors, all of them untreated patients with early-stage non-small cell lung cancer.

The clonotype was recovered from a male donor with early-stage non-small cell lung cancer. The chain uses TRBV2 and TRBJ2-7; the D gene is possibly TRBD1 (6 bases). The source material was PBMCs, sampled at surgery. In DNA, the CDR3 is TGTGCCAGCAGTGAAGCGTTCCAGACAGGTTCCTACGAGCAGTACTTC. Translated: CASSEAFQTGSYEQYF.